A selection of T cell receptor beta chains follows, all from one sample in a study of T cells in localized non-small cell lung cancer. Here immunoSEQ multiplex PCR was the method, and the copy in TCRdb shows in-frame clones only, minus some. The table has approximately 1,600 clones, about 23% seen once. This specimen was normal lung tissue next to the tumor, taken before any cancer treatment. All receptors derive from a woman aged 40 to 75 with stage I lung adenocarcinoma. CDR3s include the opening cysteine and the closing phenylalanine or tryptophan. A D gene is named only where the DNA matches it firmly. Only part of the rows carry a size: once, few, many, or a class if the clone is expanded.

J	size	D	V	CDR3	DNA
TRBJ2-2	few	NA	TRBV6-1	CASSEAGGTGELFF	TGTGCCAGCAGTGAAGCAGGGGGCACCGGGGAGCTGTTTTTT
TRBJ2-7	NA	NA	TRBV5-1	CASSLAGAGSYEQYF	TGCGCCAGCAGCTTGGCCGGGGCGGGTAGCTACGAGCAGTACTTC
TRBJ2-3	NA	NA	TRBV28	CASSRHSVRDTQYF	TGTGCCAGCAGCAGACATAGCGTGAGGGATACGCAGTATTTT
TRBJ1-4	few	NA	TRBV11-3	CASSLTAGLFSTNEKLFF	TGTGCCAGCAGCTTGACAGCAGGGCTATTTTCAACTAATGAAAAACTGTTTTTT
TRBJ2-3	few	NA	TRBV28	CASSFRGTDTQYF	TGTGCCAGCAGTTTTAGGGGTACAGATACGCAGTATTTT
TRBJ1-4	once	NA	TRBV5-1	CASSFSEGPQRGEKLFF	TGCGCCAGCAGCTTTTCAGAAGGGCCACAACGCGGTGAAAAACTGTTTTTT
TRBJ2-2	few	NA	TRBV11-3	CASSPSGGTPGELFF	TGTGCCAGCAGCCCATCTGGCGGGACCCCGGGGGAGCTGTTTTTT
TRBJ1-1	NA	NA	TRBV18	CATTAEDGRTEAFF	TGTGCCACCACGGCGGAGGACGGACGGACTGAAGCTTTCTTT
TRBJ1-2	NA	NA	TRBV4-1	CASSQGVGYGYTF	TGCGCCAGCAGCCAAGGAGTTGGTTATGGCTACACCTTC
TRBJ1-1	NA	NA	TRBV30	CAWSLNGKTEAFF	TGTGCCTGGAGTCTTAATGGGAAGACAGAAGCTTTCTTT
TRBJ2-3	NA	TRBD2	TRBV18	CASSSGASGGGTDTQYF	TGTGCCAGCTCGTCCGGGGCCAGCGGGGGAGGCACAGATACGCAGTATTTT